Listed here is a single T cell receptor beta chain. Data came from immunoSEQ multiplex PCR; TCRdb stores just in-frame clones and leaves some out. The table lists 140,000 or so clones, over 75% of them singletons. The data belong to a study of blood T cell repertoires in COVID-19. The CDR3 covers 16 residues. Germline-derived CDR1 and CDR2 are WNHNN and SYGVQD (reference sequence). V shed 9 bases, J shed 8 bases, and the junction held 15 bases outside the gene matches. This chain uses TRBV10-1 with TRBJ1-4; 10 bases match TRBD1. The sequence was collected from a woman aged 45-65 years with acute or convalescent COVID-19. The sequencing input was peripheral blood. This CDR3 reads CARLTGGYIGFEKLFF. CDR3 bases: TGCGCCAGGTTGACAGGGGGCTATATCGGGTTCGAAAAACTGTTTTTT.